This record concerns one TCR beta chain sequence. Relative to the germline gene, one junction end is altered; a read error may explain this. Germline lookup yields CDR1 LGHNA and CDR2 YNFKEQ. The CDR3 contains 16 residues. The data were taken from a study of blood T cells in healthy people across ages. Drawn from each donor were 7.5 to 10 milliliters of peripheral blood. It was with a sample-barcoded 5' primer and a J-beta primer mix that a second PCR of roughly 7 to 12 cycles was run. Via MiXCR, TCRdb re-called the 5' RACE reads, giving one row per CDR3 protein. The table shows roughly 1.6 million distinct CDR3 sequences, with around 36% occurring only once.

V is TRBV4-2 and J is TRBJ2-1; D is possibly TRBD2 (6 bases). The TCR was taken from a woman under 40 in good health. The sample consisted of blood. In DNA form, the CDR3 reads TGTGCCAGCAGCCAAGTGGGACTCCCTACATACAACGAGCAGTTCTTC. Translating gives CASSQVGLPTYNEQFF.